The 27 T cell receptor beta chains in this list originate from one sample, sequenced in a study of blood T cell repertoires in COVID-19. The protocol was immunoSEQ multiplex PCR, while the TCRdb copy is restricted to in-frame clones and leaves out a portion. The sample lists around 87,000 clones, 77% occurring once. Sequenced material: peripheral blood. The receptors derive from a woman older than 75 with acute or convalescent COVID-19.

As regards this clone: The sample contains more than one DNA sequence encoding this CDR3. This chain joins TRBV7-2 and TRBJ1-1; weak D call: TRBD1 (5 bases). The germline V and J ends were trimmed by 1 base and 1 base, with 10 bases remaining between them. Germline lookup yields CDR1 SGHTA and CDR2 FQGNSA. The CDR3 is made up of 15 amino acids. The CDR3 DNA follows: TGTGCCAGCAGCTTAGGAGACAGAAGGAACACTGAAGCTTTCTTT. Translating it yields CASSLGDRRNTEAFF.

The chain joins TRBV7-9 to TRBJ1-3; 7 positions agree with TRBD1. This CDR3 comprises 16 residues. V lost 6 bases and J lost 2; bases outside the gene matches: 10. Germline V gene sequence: CDR1 SEHNR, CDR2 FQNEAQ (reference sequence). Here the CDR3 reads CASRAHDRATGNTIYF. The CDR3, as DNA: TGTGCCAGCAGAGCTCACGACAGGGCTACTGGAAACACCATATATTTT.

The chain has TRBV4-2 and TRBJ1-2, with TRBD1 matching 7 bases. The ends lost 0 bases at V and 5 bases at J; junction bases unmatched: 9. The CDR3 runs to 16 residues. Germline CDR1 reads LGHNA; CDR2 reads YNFKEQ. This CDR3 reads CASSQDSSRDRYGYTF. In DNA, the CDR3 is TGTGCCAGCAGCCAAGATTCTAGCCGGGACAGATATGGCTACACCTTC.

This clone was found a few times. The gene calls are TRBV10-3 and TRBJ2-7, with a possible D match to TRBD2 (5 bases). The CDR3 length is 11 residues. Germline CDR1 ENHRY, CDR2 SYGVKD. V dropped 6 bases and J dropped 4 bases, with 7 bases sitting between them. The CDR3 region is CAIRDSYEQYF. CDR3 nucleotides: TGTGCCATCAGGGACTCTTACGAGCAGTACTTC.

CDR3 residues: CASSQDHGQGKGEAFF. The CDR3 DNA reads as TGCGCCAGCAGCCAAGATCATGGACAGGGGAAAGGGGAAGCTTTCTTT. This chain joins TRBV4-1 and TRBJ1-1; 9 bases are a match to TRBD1. Per germline, CDR1 MGHRA and CDR2 YSYEKL. The CDR3 has 16 residues. Trimming at V came to 0 bases and at J to 8 bases, leaving 10 bases not matched to a gene.

The chain links TRBV7-9 to TRBJ1-2, with D possibly TRBD1 on 6 matching bases. The CDR3 covers 16 residues. Germline loops: CDR1 SEHNR, CDR2 FQNEAQ (reference sequence). Trimming stripped 2 bases from V and 5 bases from J, with 18 bases between. In DNA, the CDR3 is TGTGCCAGCAGCTTAATAGTCGCAGGGGCCTCGTATGGCTACACCTTC. Protein product: CASSLIVAGASYGYTF.

This clone was recorded at least ten times. This chain links TRBV6-1 with TRBJ1-3, with a possible D match to TRBD1 (6 bases). This CDR3 has 16 residues. The V end lost 3 bases, the J end lost 0 bases, and 12 bases lay between the germline ends. Germline CDR1 is MNHNS and CDR2 is SASEGT. The CDR3 loop is CASSEPQGPSGNTIYF. Written as DNA, the CDR3 is TGTGCCAGCAGTGAGCCACAGGGCCCCTCTGGAAACACCATATATTTT.

The CDR3 DNA sequence: TGTGCCAGTAGTAATCGGGGGTTGGCAGGAAGTACGCAGTATTTT. Translation: CASSNRGLAGSTQYF. V and J are TRBV19 and TRBJ2-3, with D possibly being TRBD2 (6 bases). CDR3 length equals 15 residues. The germline V gene has CDR1 LNHDA and CDR2 SQIVND (reference sequence). With 4 bases removed from V and 8 bases from J, the gap between germline ends came to 19 bases.

The chain couples TRBV20-1 to TRBJ1-1, with unresolved D. Germline V gene sequence: CDR1 DFQATT, CDR2 SNEGSKA (reference sequence). The CDR3 sequence is 10 residues long. Trimming shortened V by 5 bases and J by 7 bases, and 8 bases separated the two germline ends. The CDR3 spells CSAWAHEAFF. The CDR3 DNA follows: TGCAGTGCTTGGGCTCATGAAGCTTTCTTT.

For the CDR3, the DNA is TGTGCCAGCAGCGGGCGGGGCGAACAAGAGACCCAGTACTTC. Translation: CASSGRGEQETQYF. The chain carries TRBV5-4 and TRBJ2-5; TRBD2 is a possible D gene (6 bases). The CDR3 is 14 amino acids. The germline gives CDR1 SGHNT, CDR2 YYREEE (reference sequence). The ends were cut back, 4 bases at V and 2 bases at J, with 12 bases in the middle.

This clone appeared a few times. The chain recombines TRBV6-2 or TRBV6-3 with TRBJ1-5, with 7 positions matching TRBD1. This CDR3 spans 15 amino acids. Per the germline V gene, CDR1 is MNHEY and CDR2 is SVGEGT. J was trimmed by 1 base and V by 2 bases; bases with no gene match: 2. As DNA, the CDR3 is TGTGCCAGCAGTTACATGACAGGGAGCAATCAGCCCCAGCATTTT. Translation gives CASSYMTGSNQPQHF.

The chain employs TRBV20-1 and TRBJ2-3, with no clear D. CDR1 and CDR2 (germline): DFQATT, SNEGSKA (reference sequence). CDR3 length equals 11 residues. Trimming took 8 bases from V and 5 from J, leaving 11 bases between them. DNA of the CDR3: TGCAGTCCACTCCTCCAAGATACGCAGTATTTT. It is translated as CSPLLQDTQYF.

V gene TRBV6-5 combines with J gene TRBJ1-1; D gene unclear. In germline, CDR1 is MNHEY, CDR2 SVGAGI. V was shortened by 6 bases and J by 1 base, with 12 bases between the two germline ends. The CDR3 contains 14 residues. CDR3 residues: CASSLRRGNTEAFF. CDR3 coding DNA: TGTGCCAGCAGCCTGCGGCGGGGGAACACTGAAGCTTTCTTT.

This clone was observed a single time. CDR3 protein: CASSQTRTSGSFEQFF. The CDR3 nucleotides read TGTGCCAGCAGCCAGACCCGGACTAGCGGGAGTTTTGAGCAGTTCTTC. The rearrangement uses TRBV7-2 and TRBJ2-1; TRBD2 aligns across 13 bases. This CDR3 is 16 amino acids long. The V and J ends lost 5 bases and 9 bases, in that order; junction bases with no gene match: 10. The germline V gene encodes CDR1 SGHTA and CDR2 FQGNSA. The full variable domain, with the rest looked up from reference TRBV7-2 and TRBJ2-1, is GAGVSQSPSNKVTEKGKDVELRCDPISGHTALYWYRQSLGQGLEFLIYFQGNSAPDKSGLPSDRFSAERTGGSVSTLTIQRTQQEDSAVYLCASSQTRTSGSFEQFFGPGTRLTVL.

CDR3 DNA sequence: TGTGCCAGCAGCCACGGACAGCAGAACACTGAAGCTTTCTTT. Translation gives CASSHGQQNTEAFF. The rearrangement joins TRBV3-1 (or the pseudogene TRBV3-2) to TRBJ1-1, with D tentatively TRBD1 (6 bases). Germline loops: CDR1 LGHDT, CDR2 YNNKEL (reference sequence). V lost 3 bases and J 1 base, leaving 9 bases between the germline ends. The CDR3 has 14 amino acids.

The genes are TRBV7-2 and TRBJ2-3; a possible D gene is TRBD1 (5 bases). The CDR3 totals 15 residues. V gave up 1 base and J gave up 2 bases, with 10 bases separating them. Germline assignment: CDR1 SGHTA and CDR2 FQGNSA. The CDR3 DNA sequence: TGTGCCAGCAGCTTAGAGGGGAAGGCCACAGATACGCAGTATTTT. Its translation: CASSLEGKATDTQYF.

This clone was seen only once. J is TRBJ1-5 and V is TRBV11-3; D ambiguous. Germline V gives CDR1 SGHNT, CDR2 YENEEA. The CDR3 spans 16 residues. The V end was cut by 2 bases, the J end by 3 bases, with 14 bases between. The CDR3 nucleotides are TGTGCCAGCAGCTTATACACACATACCCCCAATCAGCCCCAGCATTTT. Its translation is CASSLYTHTPNQPQHF.

This clone was counted between two and nine times. The rearrangement joins TRBV5-4 to TRBJ2-3, with 11 bases fitting TRBD2. Germline assignment: CDR1 SGHNT and CDR2 YYREEE (reference sequence). V lost 4 bases, J lost 6 bases, and 10 bases stayed unmatched. The CDR3 contains 16 residues. For the CDR3, the DNA is TGTGCCAGCAGCCCGGATAGCGGGGGGGCATGGGATACGCAGTATTTT. Translation: CASSPDSGGAWDTQYF.

This clone qualifies as medium-sized. The junction differs from germline at one of its ends, possibly a read error. The rearrangement joins TRBV7-3 to TRBJ2-1; TRBD2 agrees at 12 bases. Per the germline V gene, CDR1 is SGHTA and CDR2 is FQGTGA. The CDR3 length is 16 residues. This CDR3 is CASSLRRPSGRAWYLF. The CDR3 DNA reads as TGTGCCAGCAGCTTAAGGAGGCCTAGCGGGAGGGCCTGGTACCTCTTC.

This CDR3 is CASSRPGGETQYF. The CDR3 DNA follows: TGTGCCAGCAGCCGCCCGGGGGGGGAGACCCAGTACTTC. The rearrangement joins TRBV11-1 to TRBJ2-5, with 8 bases fitting TRBD2. There are 13 residues in the CDR3. Germline V lookup: CDR1 SGHAT, CDR2 FQDESV (reference sequence). Losses at the gene ends were 5 bases for V and 5 bases for J; bases not matched to a gene: 4.

The rearrangement joins TRBV4-1 to TRBJ2-2; TRBD1 aligns across 9 bases. Germline lookup yields CDR1 MGHRA and CDR2 YSYEKL. Unmatched junction bases numbered 0, after V lost 3 bases and J lost 1 base. This CDR3 contains 15 residues. The CDR3 coding sequence is TGCGCCAGCAGCCAGGGACAGGGGAACACCGGGGAGCTGTTTTTT. Protein sequence: CASSQGQGNTGELFF.

This clone was counted a single time. The rearrangement links TRBV7-2 to TRBJ2-7; TRBD2 aligns across 13 bases. Trimming cost V 0 bases and J 5 bases; bases outside gene matches: 7. This CDR3 region has 17 residues. Germline values: CDR1 SGHTA, CDR2 FQGNSA. CDR3 in DNA: TGTGCCAGCAGCTTAGCGGTACTAGCGGGGGGGCCAGACGAGCAGTACTTC. Encoded protein: CASSLAVLAGGPDEQYF.

The chain uses TRBV7-9 and TRBJ1-1; TRBD1 aligns across 9 bases. The CDR3 consists of 14 residues. Germline loops: CDR1 SEHNR, CDR2 FQNEAQ (reference sequence). J was trimmed by 5 bases and V by 2 bases; bases with no gene match: 3. DNA of the CDR3: TGTGCCAGCAGCTTACGACAGGGGGGAACTGAAGCTTTCTTT. Amino acid sequence: CASSLRQGGTEAFF. The variable domain in full, with the rest retrieved from reference TRBV7-9 and TRBJ1-1, is DTGVSQNPRHKITKRGQNVTFRCDPISEHNRLYWYRQTLGQGPEFLTYFQNEAQLEKSRLLSDRFSAERPKGSFSTLEIQRTEQGDSAMYLCASSLRQGGTEAFFGQGTRLTVV.

The chain employs TRBV7-3 and TRBJ2-1, with 12 bases matching TRBD2. After removal of 4 bases from V and 4 bases from J, the junction contained 5 bases not matched to a gene. The CDR3 has 16 amino acids. Germline V gene lookup returns CDR1 SGHTA and CDR2 FQGTGA. DNA of the CDR3: TGTGCCAGCAGCTCGACTAGCGGGAGCGGGTACAATGAGCAGTTCTTC. It codes for CASSSTSGSGYNEQFF.

The J gene is TRBJ1-1, the V gene TRBV11-1; the D is unclear. V was shortened by 2 bases and J by 5 bases, with 9 bases between the two germline ends. Germline CDR1 and CDR2: SGHAT and FQDESV (reference sequence). The CDR3 covers 13 residues. The CDR3 here is CASSLSFLTEAFF. The CDR3 coding sequence is TGTGCCAGCAGCTTATCTTTTCTTACTGAAGCTTTCTTT.

J is TRBJ2-7 and V is TRBV5-1; D perhaps matches TRBD2 (6 bases). V was clipped by 5 bases and J by 3 bases, with 18 bases between them. Per the germline V gene, CDR1 is SGHRS and CDR2 is YFSETQ. The CDR3 runs to 15 residues. This chain's CDR3 is CASSPDGTEGYEQYF. The CDR3 DNA sequence: TGCGCCAGCAGTCCAGACGGGACGGAGGGCTACGAGCAGTACTTC.

Remarks on this clone: A read error may produce the germline difference seen at one junction end. The J gene is TRBJ1-1, the V gene TRBV19; 8 bases fit TRBD1. The CDR3 loop spans 15 amino acids. CDR1 and CDR2 from the germline V gene are LNHDA and SQIVND (reference sequence). The DNA of the CDR3 is TGTGCCAGTAGTACTAGGACAGGGTCGAACACTGAAGCTTCCTTT. It yields the protein CASSTRTGSNTEASF.